The text below deals with one T cell receptor beta chain. This specimen comes from a study of blood T cell repertoires in COVID-19. Study-wide background: Collection of acute and convalescent COVID-19 samples took place in the United States, Italy and Spain. Sample material is recorded as cDNA or gDNA derived from T cells, B-cell-depleted T cells, or PBMCs.

CDR3 length: 13 residues. V was clipped by 7 bases and J by 4 bases, with 14 bases between them. Germline CDR1 SGHRS, CDR2 YFSETQ. Methods used by the authors: Researchers report that nucleated cell counts were estimated from reference gene primer amplification. Assay: immunoSEQ multiplex PCR; the TCRdb copy retains only in-frame clones and omits some. V and J calls plus clone size are reproduced from that table; the DNA served to infer D and trimming. Of some 200,000 clones in the sample, approximately 80% were seen once. A Seattle source enrolled patients during active infection and followed them longitudinally.

The sample consisted of peripheral blood. J is TRBJ1-1 and V is TRBV5-1; D is ambiguous. The TCR comes from a woman aged 80 or over with COVID-19, enrolled during active disease. DNA for the CDR3: TGCGCCAGCCGTTTGGGCGGGAGCACTGAAGCTTTCTTT. This sequence encodes CASRLGGSTEAFF.